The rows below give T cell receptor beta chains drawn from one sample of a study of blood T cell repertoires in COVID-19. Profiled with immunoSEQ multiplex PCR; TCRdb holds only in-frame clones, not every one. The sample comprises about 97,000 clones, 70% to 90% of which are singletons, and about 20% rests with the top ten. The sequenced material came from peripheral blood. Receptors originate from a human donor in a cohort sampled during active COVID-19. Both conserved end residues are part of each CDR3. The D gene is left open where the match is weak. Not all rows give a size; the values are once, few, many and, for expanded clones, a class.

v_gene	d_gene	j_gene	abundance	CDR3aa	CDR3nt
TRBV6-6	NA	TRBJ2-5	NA	CAGGQGRQETQYF	TGTGCCGGGGGCCAGGGGCGCCAAGAGACCCAGTACTTC
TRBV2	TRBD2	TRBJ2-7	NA	CASTGLADTYEQYF	TGTGCCAGCACAGGGCTAGCGGACACCTACGAGCAGTACTTC
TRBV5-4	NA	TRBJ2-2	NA	CASSLSGSGELFF	TGTGCCAGCAGCCTGTCGGGGAGCGGGGAGCTGTTTTTT
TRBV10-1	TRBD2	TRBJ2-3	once	CASSPSGASTDTQYF	TGCGCCAGCAGTCCTAGCGGGGCAAGCACAGATACGCAGTATTTT
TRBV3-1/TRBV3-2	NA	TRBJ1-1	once	CASSQGAGGTEAFF	TGTGCCAGCAGCCAAGGAGCCGGGGGCACTGAAGCTTTCTTT
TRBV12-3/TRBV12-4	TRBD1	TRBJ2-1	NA	CASSFRDRPKQFF	TGTGCCAGCAGTTTCAGGGACAGGCCGAAGCAGTTCTTC
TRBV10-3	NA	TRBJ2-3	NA	CAMSLTGAEDTQYF	TGTGCCATGTCTCTGACAGGAGCGGAAGATACGCAGTATTTT
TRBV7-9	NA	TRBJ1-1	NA	CASSPREINTEAFF	TGTGCCAGCAGTCCTCGGGAAATCAACACTGAAGCTTTCTTT
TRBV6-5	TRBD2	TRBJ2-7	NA	CASSSPAGVSYEQYF	TGTGCCAGCAGTTCACCAGCGGGAGTGAGTTACGAGCAGTACTTC
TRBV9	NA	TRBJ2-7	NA	CASASGGDLRQYF	TGTGCCAGCGCTTCCGGAGGGGACCTAAGGCAGTACTTC
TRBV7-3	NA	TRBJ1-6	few	CASSLTHPGSPLHF	TGTGCCAGCAGCTTAACCCACCCGGGGTCACCCCTCCACTTT
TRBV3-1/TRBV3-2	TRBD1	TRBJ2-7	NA	CASSLNRGEQYF	TGTGCCAGCAGCCTCAACAGGGGCGAGCAGTACTTC
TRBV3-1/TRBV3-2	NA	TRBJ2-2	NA	CASTPVPSGELFF	TGTGCCAGCACCCCCGTCCCGTCCGGGGAGCTGTTTTTT
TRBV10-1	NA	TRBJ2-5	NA	CASSPTGWETQYF	TGCGCCAGCAGTCCCACAGGGTGGGAGACCCAGTACTTC
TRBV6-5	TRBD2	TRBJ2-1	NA	CASRRSGGLEQFF	TGTGCCAGCAGGCGTAGCGGGGGCTTGGAGCAGTTCTTC
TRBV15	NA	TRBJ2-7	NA	CATSRDAWGSSYEQYF	TGTGCCACCAGCAGAGACGCCTGGGGCAGCTCCTACGAGCAGTACTTC
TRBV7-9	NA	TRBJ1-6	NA	CASSLIGEVTLHF	TGTGCCAGCAGCTTAATAGGGGAAGTCACCCTCCACTTT
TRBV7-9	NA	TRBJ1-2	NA	CASSLGQSNYGYTF	TGTGCCAGCAGCTTAGGACAGAGTAACTATGGCTACACCTTC
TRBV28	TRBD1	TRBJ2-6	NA	CASSVDWGDRIKSGANVLTF	TGTGCCAGCAGTGTGGACTGGGGGGACAGGATCAAATCTGGGGCCAACGTCCTGACTTTC
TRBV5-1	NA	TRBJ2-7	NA	CASSLGAGRSYEQYF	TGCGCCAGCAGCTTGGGGGCGGGACGATCCTACGAGCAGTACTTC
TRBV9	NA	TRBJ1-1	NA	CASSVAPTLNTEAFF	TGTGCCAGCAGCGTGGCACCAACACTGAACACTGAAGCTTTCTTT
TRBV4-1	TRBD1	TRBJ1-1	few	CASSPTGMNTEAFF	TGCGCCAGCAGCCCGACAGGGATGAACACTGAAGCTTTCTTT
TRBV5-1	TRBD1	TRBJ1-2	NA	CASSLGSRTGDIYGYTF	TGCGCCAGCAGCTTGGGTTCTCGGACAGGGGATATCTATGGCTACACCTTC
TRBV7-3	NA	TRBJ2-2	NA	CASSRGNTGELFF	TGTGCCAGCAGTCGGGGTAACACCGGGGAGCTGTTTTTT
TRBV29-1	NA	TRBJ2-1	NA	CSVPSDKRNEQFF	TGCAGCGTCCCCTCTGACAAACGCAATGAGCAGTTCTTC
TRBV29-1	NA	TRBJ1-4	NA	CSGKQGSTNEKLFF	TGCAGCGGCAAACAGGGTTCAACTAATGAAAAACTGTTTTTT
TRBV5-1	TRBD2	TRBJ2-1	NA	CASTLAGGSYNEQFF	TGCGCCAGCACACTGGCGGGAGGATCCTACAATGAGCAGTTCTTC
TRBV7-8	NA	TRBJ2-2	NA	CASFSSLTNTGELFF	TGTGCCAGCTTTAGCAGTTTGACGAACACCGGGGAGCTGTTTTTT
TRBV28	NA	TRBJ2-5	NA	CASSFVSRETQYF	TGTGCCAGCAGTTTTGTGTCTCGGGAGACCCAGTACTTC
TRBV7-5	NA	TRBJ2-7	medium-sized	CVRSLEGQGWYEQYF	TGTGTCAGAAGCTTGGAAGGACAGGGATGGTACGAGCAGTACTTC
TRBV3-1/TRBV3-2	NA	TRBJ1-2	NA	CASSQKEAEPNYGYTF	TGTGCCAGCAGCCAAAAGGAGGCGGAACCTAACTATGGCTACACCTTC
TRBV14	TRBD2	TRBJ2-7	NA	CASSSITSGSYEQYF	TGTGCCAGCAGCTCCATTACTAGCGGGAGCTACGAGCAGTACTTC
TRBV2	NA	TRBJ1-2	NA	CASSLNRDYGYTF	TGTGCCAGCAGTCTGAACAGAGACTATGGCTACACCTTC
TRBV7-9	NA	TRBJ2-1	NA	CASSSDRLGKRSYNEQFF	TGTGCCAGCAGCTCAGATCGACTGGGGAAGCGGTCCTACAATGAGCAGTTCTTC
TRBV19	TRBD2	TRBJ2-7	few	CASSPRDQTSGRAWGRYEQYF	TGTGCCAGTAGTCCCAGAGATCAGACTAGCGGGAGGGCCTGGGGCCGCTACGAGCAGTACTTC
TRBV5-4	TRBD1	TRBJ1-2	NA	CASSAQDRGNYGYTF	TGTGCCAGCAGCGCGCAGGACAGGGGTAACTATGGCTACACCTTC
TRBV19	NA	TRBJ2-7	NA	CASSNNREGEQYF	TGTGCCAGTAGCAACAACAGGGAAGGCGAGCAGTACTTC
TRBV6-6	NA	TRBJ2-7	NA	CASSYAEPYEQYF	TGTGCCAGCAGTTACGCGGAACCCTACGAGCAGTACTTC
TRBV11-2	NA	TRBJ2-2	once	CASSPGGGSGTGELFF	TGTGCCAGCAGCCCCGGCGGAGGGAGTGGCACCGGGGAGCTGTTTTTT
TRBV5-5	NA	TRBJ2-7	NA	CASTPGVFSYEQYF	TGTGCCAGCACCCCGGGAGTTTTCTCCTACGAGCAGTACTTC
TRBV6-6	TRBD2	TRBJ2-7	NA	CASSYDPGGTYEQYF	TGTGCCAGCAGTTACGATCCGGGAGGGACCTACGAGCAGTACTTC
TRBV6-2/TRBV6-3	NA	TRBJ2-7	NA	CASSGLLLPYEQYF	TGTGCCAGCAGCGGACTTCTACTTCCCTACGAGCAGTACTTC
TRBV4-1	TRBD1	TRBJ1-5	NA	CASSSPGQGLDQPQHF	TGCGCCAGCAGCAGTCCGGGACAGGGGCTCGATCAGCCCCAGCATTTT
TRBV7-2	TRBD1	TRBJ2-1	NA	CASSSRLTTGMNEQFF	TGTGCCAGCAGCTCGCGCCTAACGACAGGGATGAATGAGCAGTTCTTC